This T cell receptor (beta chain) was profiled in a study of blood T cell repertoires in COVID-19. Study-wide background: Italy, Spain and the United States were the sources of the convalescent and acute COVID-19 samples.

In the authors' methods: Amplification of reference gene primers provided the estimated nucleated cell counts. The table came from immunoSEQ multiplex PCR; TCRdb's copy has only in-frame clones and leaves some out. V, J and clone size were drawn from that table, and D and trimming were deduced from the DNA. The top ten clones hold over 1.5% of a sample with fewer than 50,000 clones, roughly 80% of them seen once. Those enrolled in Seattle joined during active infection and were followed longitudinally afterward. Trimming removed 2 bases from V and 5 bases from J, with 13 bases in between. The germline V gene has CDR1 SEHNR and CDR2 FQNEAQ (reference sequence). There are 15 residues in the CDR3.

The chain couples TRBV7-9 to TRBJ2-1; possible D gene TRBD2, 6 bases. Sequences were obtained from peripheral blood. This sequence originates from a man aged 60-69 years with COVID-19, enrolled during active disease. The CDR3 DNA reads as TGTGCCAGCAGCTTAAGTGGGGGACTGAACAATGAGCAGTTCTTC. As protein: CASSLSGGLNNEQFF.